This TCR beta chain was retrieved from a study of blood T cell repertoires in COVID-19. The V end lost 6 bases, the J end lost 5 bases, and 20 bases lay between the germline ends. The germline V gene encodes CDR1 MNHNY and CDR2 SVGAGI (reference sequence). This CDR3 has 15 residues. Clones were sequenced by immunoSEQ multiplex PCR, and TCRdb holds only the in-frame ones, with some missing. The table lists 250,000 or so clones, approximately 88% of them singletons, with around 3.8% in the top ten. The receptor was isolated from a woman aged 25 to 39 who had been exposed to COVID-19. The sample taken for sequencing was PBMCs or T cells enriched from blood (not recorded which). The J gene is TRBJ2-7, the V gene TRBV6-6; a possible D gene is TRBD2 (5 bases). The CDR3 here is CASSSAEGRPHEQYF. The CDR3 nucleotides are TGTGCCAGCAGCTCCGCCGAGGGTCGACCCCACGAGCAGTACTTC.